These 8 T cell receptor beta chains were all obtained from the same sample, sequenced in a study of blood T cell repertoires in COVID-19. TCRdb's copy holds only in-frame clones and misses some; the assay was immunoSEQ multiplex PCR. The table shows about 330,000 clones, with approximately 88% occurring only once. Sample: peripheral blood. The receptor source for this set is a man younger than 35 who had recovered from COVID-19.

CDR3 protein: CASSQDWASRNQPQHF. CDR3 coding DNA: TGCGCCAGCAGCCAAGATTGGGCCAGCCGAAATCAGCCCCAGCATTTT. The rearrangement uses TRBV4-1 and TRBJ1-5; no reliable D call. The CDR3 loop spans 16 amino acids. Germline V gene data show CDR1 as MGHRA and CDR2 as YSYEKL. With 0 bases removed from V and 4 bases from J, the gap between germline ends came to 13 bases.

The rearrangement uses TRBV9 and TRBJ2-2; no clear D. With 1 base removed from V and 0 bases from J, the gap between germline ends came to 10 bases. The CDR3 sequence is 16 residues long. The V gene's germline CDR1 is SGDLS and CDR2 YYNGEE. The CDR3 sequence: CASSVRSDANTGELFF. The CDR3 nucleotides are TGTGCCAGCAGCGTAAGGAGTGACGCGAACACCGGGGAGCTGTTTTTT.

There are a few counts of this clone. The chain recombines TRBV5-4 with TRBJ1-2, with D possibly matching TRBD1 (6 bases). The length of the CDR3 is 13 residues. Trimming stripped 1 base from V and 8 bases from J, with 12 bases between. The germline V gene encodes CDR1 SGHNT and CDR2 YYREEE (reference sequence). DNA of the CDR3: TGTGCCAGCAGCTTGTACTCAGGGGAAGGCTACACCTTC. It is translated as CASSLYSGEGYTF.

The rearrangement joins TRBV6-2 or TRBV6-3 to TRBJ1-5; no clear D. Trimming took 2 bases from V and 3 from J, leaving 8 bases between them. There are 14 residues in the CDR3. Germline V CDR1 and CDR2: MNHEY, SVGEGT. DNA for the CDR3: TGTGCCAGCAGTTACGACACCTACAATCAGCCCCAGCATTTT. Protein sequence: CASSYDTYNQPQHF.

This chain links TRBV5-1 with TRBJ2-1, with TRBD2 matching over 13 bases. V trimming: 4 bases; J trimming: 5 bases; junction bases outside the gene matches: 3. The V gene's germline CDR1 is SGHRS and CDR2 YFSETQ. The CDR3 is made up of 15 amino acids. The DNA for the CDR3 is TGCGCCAGCAGCAACGGGACTAGCGGGAACAATGAGCAGTTCTTC. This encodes CASSNGTSGNNEQFF.

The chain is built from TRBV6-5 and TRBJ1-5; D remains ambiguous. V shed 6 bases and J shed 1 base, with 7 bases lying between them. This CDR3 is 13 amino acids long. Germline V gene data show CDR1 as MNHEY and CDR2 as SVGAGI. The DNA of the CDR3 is TGTGCCAGCAGGCCAACAAGCAATCAGCCCCAGCATTTT. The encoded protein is CASRPTSNQPQHF.

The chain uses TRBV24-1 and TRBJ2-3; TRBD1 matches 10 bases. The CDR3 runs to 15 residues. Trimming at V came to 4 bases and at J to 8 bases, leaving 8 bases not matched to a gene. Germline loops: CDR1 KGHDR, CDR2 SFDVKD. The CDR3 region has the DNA TGTGCCACCAGTGACGCCGGGACAGGGGAGGCTACGCAGTATTTT. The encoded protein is CATSDAGTGEATQYF.

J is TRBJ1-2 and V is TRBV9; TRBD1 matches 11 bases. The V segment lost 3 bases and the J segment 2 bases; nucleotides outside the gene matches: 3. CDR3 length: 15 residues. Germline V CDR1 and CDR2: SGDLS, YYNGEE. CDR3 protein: CASSEGQGGNYGYTF. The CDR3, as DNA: TGTGCCAGCAGCGAGGGACAGGGGGGCAACTATGGCTACACCTTC.